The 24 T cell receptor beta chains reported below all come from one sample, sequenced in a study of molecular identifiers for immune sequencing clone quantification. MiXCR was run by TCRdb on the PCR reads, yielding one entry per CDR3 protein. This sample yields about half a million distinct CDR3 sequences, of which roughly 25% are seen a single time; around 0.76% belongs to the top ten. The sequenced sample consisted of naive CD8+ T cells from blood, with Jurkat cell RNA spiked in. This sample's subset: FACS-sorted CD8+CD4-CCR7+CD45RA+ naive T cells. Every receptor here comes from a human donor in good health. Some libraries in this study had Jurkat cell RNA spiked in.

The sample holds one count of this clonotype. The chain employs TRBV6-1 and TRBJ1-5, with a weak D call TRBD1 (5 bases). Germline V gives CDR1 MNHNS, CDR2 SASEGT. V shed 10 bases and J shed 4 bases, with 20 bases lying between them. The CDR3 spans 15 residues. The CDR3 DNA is TGTGCCACCACCCTCCTGAGTGGGGGAAATCAGCCCCAGCATTTT. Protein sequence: CATTLLSGGNQPQHF.

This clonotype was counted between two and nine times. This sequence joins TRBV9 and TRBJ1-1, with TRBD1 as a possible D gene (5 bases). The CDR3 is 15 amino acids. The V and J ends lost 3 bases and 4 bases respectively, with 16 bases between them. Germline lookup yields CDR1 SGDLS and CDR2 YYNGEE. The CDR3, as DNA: TGTGCCAGCAGCGCGGGGACCTCCTCAGGCACTGAAGCTTTCTTT. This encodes CASSAGTSSGTEAFF.

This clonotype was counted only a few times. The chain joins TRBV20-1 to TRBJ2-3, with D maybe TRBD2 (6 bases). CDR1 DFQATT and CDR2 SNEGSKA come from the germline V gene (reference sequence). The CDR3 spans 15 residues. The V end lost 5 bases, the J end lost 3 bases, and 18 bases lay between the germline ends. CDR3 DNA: TGCAGTGCTCAAACCCGGGACTTCAGTACAGATACGCAGTATTTT. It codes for CSAQTRDFSTDTQYF.

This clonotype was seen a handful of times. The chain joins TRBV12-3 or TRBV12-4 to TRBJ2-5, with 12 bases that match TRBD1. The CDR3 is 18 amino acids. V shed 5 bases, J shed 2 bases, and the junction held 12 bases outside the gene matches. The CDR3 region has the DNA TGTGCCAGCAGTCCGGGACAGGGGGCTTATTCGTGGCAAGAGACCCAGTACTTC. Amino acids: CASSPGQGAYSWQETQYF.

DNA for the CDR3: TGTGCCAGCTCAACAGGGTGGGACGAAAAACTGTTTTTT. As protein: CASSTGWDEKLFF. The genes are TRBV18 and TRBJ1-4, with D possibly TRBD1 on 6 matching bases. Germline assignment: CDR1 KGHSH and CDR2 LQKENI. Trimming took 5 bases from V and 8 from J, leaving 12 bases between them. CDR3 length: 13 amino acids.

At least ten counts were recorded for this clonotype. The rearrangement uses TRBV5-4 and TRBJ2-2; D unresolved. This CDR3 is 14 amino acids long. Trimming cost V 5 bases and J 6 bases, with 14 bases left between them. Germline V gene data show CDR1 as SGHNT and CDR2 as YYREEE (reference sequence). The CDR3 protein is CASRPEDGPGELFF. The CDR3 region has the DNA TGTGCCAGCAGGCCTGAGGATGGGCCCGGGGAGCTGTTTTTT.

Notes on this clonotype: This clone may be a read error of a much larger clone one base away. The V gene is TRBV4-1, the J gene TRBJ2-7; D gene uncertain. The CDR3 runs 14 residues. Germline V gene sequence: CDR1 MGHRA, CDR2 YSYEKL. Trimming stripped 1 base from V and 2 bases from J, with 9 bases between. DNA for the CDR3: TGCGCCAGCAGCCAAGGCCCCAGGCCCTACGAGCAGTACTTC. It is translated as CASSQGPRPYEQYF.

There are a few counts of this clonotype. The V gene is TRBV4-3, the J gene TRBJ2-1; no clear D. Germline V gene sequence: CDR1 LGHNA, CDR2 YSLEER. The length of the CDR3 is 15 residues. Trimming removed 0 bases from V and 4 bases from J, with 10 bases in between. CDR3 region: CASSQDSTTYNEQFF. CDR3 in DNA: TGCGCCAGCAGCCAAGATTCTACAACTTACAATGAGCAGTTCTTC.

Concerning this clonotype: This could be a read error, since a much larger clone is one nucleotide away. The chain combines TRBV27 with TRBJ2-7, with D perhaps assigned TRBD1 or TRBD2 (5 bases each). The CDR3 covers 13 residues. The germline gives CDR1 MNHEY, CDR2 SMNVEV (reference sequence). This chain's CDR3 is CASGPGPTYKQYF. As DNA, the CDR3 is TGTGCCAGCGGACCGGGACCGACCTACAAGCAGTACTTC.

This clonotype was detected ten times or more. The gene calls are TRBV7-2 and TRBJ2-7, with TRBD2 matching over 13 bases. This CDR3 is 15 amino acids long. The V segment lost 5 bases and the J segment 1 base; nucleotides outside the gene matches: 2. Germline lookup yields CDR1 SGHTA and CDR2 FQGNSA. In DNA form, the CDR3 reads TGTGCCAGCAGCATGGGACTAGCGGGGTCCTACGAGCAGTACTTC. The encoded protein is CASSMGLAGSYEQYF.

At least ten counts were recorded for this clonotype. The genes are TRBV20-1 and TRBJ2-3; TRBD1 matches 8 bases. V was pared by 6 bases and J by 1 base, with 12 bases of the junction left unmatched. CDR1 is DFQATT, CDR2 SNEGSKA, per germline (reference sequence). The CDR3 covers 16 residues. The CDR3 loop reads CSAPQGARLGTDTQYF. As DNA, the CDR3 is TGCAGTGCCCCCCAGGGGGCGAGGTTGGGCACAGATACGCAGTATTTT.

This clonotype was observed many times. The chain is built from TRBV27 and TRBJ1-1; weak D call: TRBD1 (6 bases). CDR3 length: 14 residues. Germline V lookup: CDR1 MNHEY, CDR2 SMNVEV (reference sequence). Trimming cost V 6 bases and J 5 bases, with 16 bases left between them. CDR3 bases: TGTGCCAGCAGGACAATATTAACAGGGACTGAAGCTTTCTTT. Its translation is CASRTILTGTEAFF.

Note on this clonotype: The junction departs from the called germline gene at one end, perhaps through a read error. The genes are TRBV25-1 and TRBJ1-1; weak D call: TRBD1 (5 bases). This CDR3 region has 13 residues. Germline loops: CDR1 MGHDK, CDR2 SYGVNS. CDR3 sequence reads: CASSEQGDTEALF. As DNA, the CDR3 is TGTGCCAGCAGTGAGCAGGGTGATACTGAAGCTCTCTTT.

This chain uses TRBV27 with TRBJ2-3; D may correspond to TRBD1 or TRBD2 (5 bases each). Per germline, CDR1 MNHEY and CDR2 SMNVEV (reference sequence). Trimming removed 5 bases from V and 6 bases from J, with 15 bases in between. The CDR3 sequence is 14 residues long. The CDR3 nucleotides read TGTGCCAGCAGTCCCTGGGACCCCCGGGATACGCAGTATTTT. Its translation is CASSPWDPRDTQYF.

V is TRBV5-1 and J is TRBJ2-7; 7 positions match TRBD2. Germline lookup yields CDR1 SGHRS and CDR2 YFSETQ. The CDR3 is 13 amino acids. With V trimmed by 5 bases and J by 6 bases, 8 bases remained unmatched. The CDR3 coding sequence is TGCGCCAGCAGTCGGGGAGGGGTTAGCGAGCAGTACTTC. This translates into CASSRGGVSEQYF.

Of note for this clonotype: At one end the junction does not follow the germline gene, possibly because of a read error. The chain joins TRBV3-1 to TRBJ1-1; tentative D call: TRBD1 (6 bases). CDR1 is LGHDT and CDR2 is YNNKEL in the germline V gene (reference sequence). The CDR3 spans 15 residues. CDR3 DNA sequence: TGTGCCAGCCGCCAAGATGGGGGGCCGAACACTGAAGCGTTCTTT. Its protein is CASRQDGGPNTEAFF.

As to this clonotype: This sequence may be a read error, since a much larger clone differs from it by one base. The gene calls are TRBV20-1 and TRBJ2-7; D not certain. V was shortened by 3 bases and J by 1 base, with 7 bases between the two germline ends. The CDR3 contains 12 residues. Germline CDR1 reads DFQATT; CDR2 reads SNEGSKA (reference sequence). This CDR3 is CSASTVSYEQYF. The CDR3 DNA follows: TGCAGTGCTAGCACCGTTTCCTACGAGCAGTACTTC.

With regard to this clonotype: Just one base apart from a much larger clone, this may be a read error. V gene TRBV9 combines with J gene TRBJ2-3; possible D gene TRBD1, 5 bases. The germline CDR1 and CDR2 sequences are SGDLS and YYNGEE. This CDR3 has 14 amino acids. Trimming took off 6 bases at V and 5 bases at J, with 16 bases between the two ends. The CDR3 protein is CASNVGQGIDTQYF. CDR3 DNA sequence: TGTGCCAGCAACGTTGGGCAGGGCATAGATACGCAGTATTTT.

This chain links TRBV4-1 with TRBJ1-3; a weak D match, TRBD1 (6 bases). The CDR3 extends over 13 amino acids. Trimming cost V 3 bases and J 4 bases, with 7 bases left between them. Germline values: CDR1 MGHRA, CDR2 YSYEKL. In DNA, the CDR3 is TGCGCCAGCAGCCAGGACAGCGGAAACACCATATATTTT. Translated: CASSQDSGNTIYF.

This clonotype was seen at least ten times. For the CDR3, the DNA is TGTGCCAGCAGCTCCCCGGAAGACAGGGAGCAGTTCTTC. Translation: CASSSPEDREQFF. The chain joins TRBV7-2 to TRBJ2-1, with D possibly TRBD1 on 6 matching bases. The CDR3 length is 13 residues. Looked up from germline, CDR1 is SGHTA and CDR2 is FQGNSA. V was trimmed by 4 bases and J by 10 bases, leaving 14 bases between them.

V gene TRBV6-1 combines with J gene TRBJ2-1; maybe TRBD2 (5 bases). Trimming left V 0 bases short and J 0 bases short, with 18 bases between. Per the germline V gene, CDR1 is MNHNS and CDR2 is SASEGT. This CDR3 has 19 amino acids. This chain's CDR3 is CASSEATRGFGSSYNEQFF. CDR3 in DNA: TGTGCCAGCAGTGAAGCCACCCGGGGTTTCGGTAGCTCCTACAATGAGCAGTTCTTC.

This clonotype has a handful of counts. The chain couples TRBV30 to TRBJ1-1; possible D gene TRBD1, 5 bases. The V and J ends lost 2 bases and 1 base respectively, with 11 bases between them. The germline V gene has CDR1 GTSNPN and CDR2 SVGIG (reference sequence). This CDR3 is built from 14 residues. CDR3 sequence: CAWSPPDRNTEAFF. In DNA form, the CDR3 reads TGTGCCTGGAGTCCTCCCGACAGGAACACTGAAGCTTTCTTT.

The CDR3 here is CRTWARWGRDRGAYEQYF. The CDR3 nucleotides read TGCAGGACGTGGGCGCGGTGGGGTCGGGACAGGGGTGCCTACGAGCAGTACTTC. The chain couples TRBV20-1 to TRBJ2-7, with 10 bases matching TRBD1. The germline V gene has CDR1 DFQATT and CDR2 SNEGSKA (reference sequence). The CDR3 extends over 18 amino acids.

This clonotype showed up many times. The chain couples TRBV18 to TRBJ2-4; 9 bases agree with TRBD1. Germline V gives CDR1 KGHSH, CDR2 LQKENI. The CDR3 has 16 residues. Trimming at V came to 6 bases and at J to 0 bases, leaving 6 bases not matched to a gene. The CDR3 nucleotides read TGTGCCAGCTCCCCAACAGGGGGCAAAGCCAAAAACATTCAGTACTTC. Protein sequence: CASSPTGGKAKNIQYF. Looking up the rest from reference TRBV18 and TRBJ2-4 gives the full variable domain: NAGVMQNPRHLVRRRGQEARLRCSPMKGHSHVYWYRQLPEEGLKFMVYLQKENIIDESGMPKERFSAEFPKEGPSILRIQQVVRGDSAAYFCASSPTGGKAKNIQYFGAGTRLSVL.